This T cell receptor (beta chain) was found in a study of cytomegalovirus exposure and HLA in healthy donors. PCR was performed using 60 Vbeta and 13 Jbeta primers. Clones were read by immunoSEQ multiplex PCR, and TCRdb kept only the in-frame ones, dropping some. The sample includes around 140,000 clones. Trimming pared 1 base from V and 3 bases from J, leaving 7 bases between. The CDR3 length is 13 residues. The V gene's germline CDR1 is SNHLY and CDR2 FYNNEI. The sample taken for sequencing was PBMCs. The rearrangement links TRBV2 to TRBJ2-7; the D is unclear. This sequence originates from a man between 18 and 35 years old in good health and CMV-seronegative. CDR3: CASSEVRGYEQYF. CDR3 nucleotides: TGTGCCAGCAGTGAAGTGCGTGGCTACGAGCAGTACTTC.